What follows are 21 T cell receptor beta chains derived from one specimen sequenced in a study of identical twins. TCRdb ran MiXCR on the 5' RACE reads and lists one entry per CDR3 protein. The sample holds around 530,000 distinct CDR3 sequences, approximately 16% seen once. The same sample was also studied in work on yellow fever vaccine responses in identical twins.

The material sequenced was CD4+ T cells sorted from blood. The receptor source for this set is a woman aged 18-35 years in good health.

J is TRBJ2-5 and V is TRBV5-1; weak D call: TRBD2 (5 bases). The V end lost 4 bases, the J end lost 0 bases, and 13 bases lay between the germline ends. The CDR3 spans 15 residues. CDR1 is SGHRS, CDR2 YFSETQ, per germline. The chain's CDR3 is CASSPWAGYQETQYF. The CDR3 DNA is TGCGCCAGCAGCCCGTGGGCGGGCTACCAAGAGACCCAGTACTTC.

This clonotype was counted at least ten times. This chain joins TRBV5-1 and TRBJ2-3; D may be TRBD1 (5 bases). Trimming removed 0 bases at V and 1 base at J, with 9 bases between. The CDR3 totals 15 residues. CDR1 is SGHRS, CDR2 YFSETQ, per germline. The CDR3 sequence: CASSLATAGTDTQYF. For the CDR3, the DNA is TGCGCCAGCAGCTTGGCGACAGCCGGCACAGATACGCAGTATTTT.

This clonotype showed up just a few times. J is TRBJ1-5 and V is TRBV19; D gene ambiguous. The CDR3 is 13 residues long. The germline gives CDR1 LNHDA, CDR2 SQIVND (reference sequence). Trimming left V 0 bases short and J 7 bases short, with 7 bases between. CDR3 sequence: CASSIDWGQPQHF. CDR3 nucleotide sequence: TGTGCCAGTAGTATAGACTGGGGACAGCCCCAGCATTTT.

This clonotype was counted many times. This chain uses TRBV29-1 with TRBJ2-5, with D uncertain. This CDR3 region has 12 residues. Germline V CDR1 and CDR2: SQVTM, ANQGSEA. The germline V and J ends were trimmed by 3 bases and 4 bases, with 9 bases remaining between them. The CDR3 loop reads CSVDYSRETQYF. The CDR3 DNA is TGCAGCGTTGATTATAGCCGAGAGACCCAGTACTTC.

This clonotype was counted only a few times. The CDR3 DNA is TGTGCCAGCACCCCCGGGACAGGGGGCTCCTACGAGCAGTACGTC. Translating it yields CASTPGTGGSYEQYV. The chain carries TRBV28 and TRBJ2-7; 11 nucleotides align to TRBD1. The CDR3 totals 15 residues. Germline V gene lookup returns CDR1 MDHEN and CDR2 SYDVKM. The trim removed 7 bases at V and 0 bases at J, leaving 5 bases unmatched.

This clonotype came up a few times. The chain has TRBV5-1 and TRBJ2-7, with 7 nucleotides matching TRBD1. The CDR3 is made up of 16 amino acids. Germline CDR1 and CDR2: SGHRS and YFSETQ. The V segment lost 0 bases and the J segment 2 bases; nucleotides outside the gene matches: 8. The CDR3 here is CASSLAPGTVAYEQYF. CDR3 sequence (DNA): TGCGCCAGCAGCTTGGCGCCCGGGACAGTCGCCTACGAGCAGTACTTC.

The sample holds a few counts of this clonotype. The rearrangement joins TRBV27 to TRBJ2-3, with 9 nucleotides matching TRBD1. The CDR3 spans 15 residues. The germline CDR1 and CDR2 sequences are MNHEY and SMNVEV (reference sequence). V lost 0 bases to trimming and J lost 4 bases; unmatched junction nucleotides: 2. The DNA for the CDR3 is TGTGCCAGCAGTTTATCACAGGGGGCTTCAGATACGCAGTATTTT. It specifies CASSLSQGASDTQYF.

This sequence joins TRBV19 and TRBJ2-2; TRBD2 matches 8 bases. Germline loops: CDR1 LNHDA, CDR2 SQIVND (reference sequence). J lost 6 bases, V lost 7 bases, and 10 bases had no gene match. The CDR3 loop spans 15 amino acids. The CDR3 bases are TGTGCCAGTAAACGGGAGGGGAGTATTGCCGGGGAGCTGTTTTTT. It translates to CASKREGSIAGELFF.

V gene TRBV7-3 combines with J gene TRBJ2-3; D gene uncertain. Germline CDR1 SGHTA, CDR2 FQGTGA. The CDR3 consists of 16 residues. The V gene lost 0 bases and the J gene lost 3 bases, with 13 bases spanning the gap. This CDR3 is CASSLTWFQSTDTQYF. In DNA form, the CDR3 reads TGTGCCAGCAGCTTAACTTGGTTTCAGTCAACAGATACGCAGTATTTT.

The rearrangement uses TRBV6-6 and TRBJ2-1; 13 nucleotides align to TRBD2. The germline gives CDR1 MNHNY, CDR2 SVGAGI (reference sequence). V was clipped by 6 bases and J by 9 bases; unmatched bases: 2. CDR3 length: 13 residues. The CDR3 loop reads CASSGLAGVEQFF. As DNA, the CDR3 is TGTGCCAGCAGCGGACTAGCGGGAGTTGAGCAGTTCTTC.

This clonotype was seen only a few times. The V and J genes are TRBV12-3 or TRBV12-4 and TRBJ2-2; 9 bases map to TRBD2. The length of the CDR3 is 16 residues. V lost 6 bases and J lost 3; bases outside the gene matches: 8. The chain's CDR3 is CASRPPGLAYTGELFF. DNA of the CDR3: TGTGCCAGCAGGCCACCGGGACTAGCTTACACCGGGGAGCTGTTTTTT.

The chain is built from TRBV12-3 or TRBV12-4 and TRBJ1-1; possible D gene TRBD1, 6 bases. The CDR3 has 12 residues. Deletions cut 7 bases from V and 3 bases from J, with 9 bases between. CDR3 region: CASTDRYTEAFF. As DNA, the CDR3 is TGTGCCAGCACTGACAGGTACACTGAAGCTTTCTTT.

V is TRBV6-1 and J is TRBJ2-7; perhaps TRBD1 as D (6 bases). Germline V gene lookup returns CDR1 MNHNS and CDR2 SASEGT. This CDR3 contains 13 residues. CDR3 in DNA: TGTGCCAGCAATGAAGCGAGAGGGGGCGAGCAGTACGTC. Translated, it gives CASNEARGGEQYV.

The table lists this clonotype with a few counts. The chain couples TRBV6-1 to TRBJ2-1, with D tentatively TRBD2 (6 bases). CDR3 size: 13 residues. Germline V gives CDR1 MNHNS, CDR2 SASEGT. V was shortened by 0 bases and J by 10 bases, with 10 bases between the two germline ends. CDR3 nucleotide sequence: TGTGCCAGCAGTGAAGCGCGGGGTGGAGAGCAGTTCTTC. Protein sequence: CASSEARGGEQFF.

This clonotype has more than one count but fewer than ten. The rearrangement joins TRBV29-1 to TRBJ2-1, with D possibly being TRBD1 (5 bases). Germline V gene data show CDR1 as SQVTM and CDR2 as ANQGSEA. V lost 6 bases to trimming and J lost 2 bases, with 17 bases between them. The CDR3 spans 15 residues. This CDR3 reads CSVPRQGSPYNEQFF. Here the CDR3 DNA reads TGCAGCGTCCCAAGGCAGGGAAGCCCCTACAATGAGCAGTTCTTC.

This chain uses TRBV28 with TRBJ1-2, with D uncertain. This CDR3 contains 13 residues. The V gene's germline CDR1 is MDHEN and CDR2 SYDVKM. V gave up 6 bases and J gave up 1 base, with 9 bases separating them. CDR3 in amino acids: CASSSQNNYGYTF. For the CDR3, the DNA is TGTGCCAGCAGCTCACAAAATAACTATGGCTACACCTTC.

This rearrangement joins TRBV20-1 to TRBJ1-6, with 7 bases matching TRBD1. V was pared by 3 bases and J by 0 bases, with 5 bases of the junction left unmatched. Germline V CDR1 and CDR2: DFQATT, SNEGSKA (reference sequence). The length of the CDR3 is 16 residues. CDR3 amino acids: CSARATGSSYNSPLHF. The CDR3 DNA follows: TGCAGTGCTAGGGCGACAGGGAGCTCCTATAATTCACCCCTCCACTTT.

This clonotype has ten or more counts. The gene calls are TRBV5-1 and TRBJ2-1, with D unresolved. V was trimmed by 0 bases and J by 6 bases, leaving 7 bases between them. Germline-derived CDR1 and CDR2 are SGHRS and YFSETQ. There are 13 residues in the CDR3. The CDR3 loop reads CASSLDLTNEQFF. The CDR3 DNA reads TGCGCCAGCAGCTTGGACCTTACCAATGAGCAGTTCTTC.

This clonotype was seen only a few times. This chain uses TRBV5-1 with TRBJ2-1, with 11 bases fitting TRBD2. This CDR3 comprises 16 residues. From germline, CDR1 is SGHRS and CDR2 YFSETQ. V lost 0 bases and J lost 7; bases outside the gene matches: 6. DNA for the CDR3: TGCGCCAGCAGCTTGGAGGGGGCTAGCGGGGGGAATGAGCAGTTCTTC. It is translated as CASSLEGASGGNEQFF.

This clonotype was seen only a few times. The chain is built from TRBV6-1 and TRBJ1-1, with 8 bases fitting TRBD1. Germline CDR1 MNHNS, CDR2 SASEGT. V was pared by 7 bases and J by 5 bases, with 6 bases of the junction left unmatched. The CDR3 totals 13 residues. The CDR3 DNA sequence: TGTGCCAGCACTCCAGGGGGCCGTACTGAAGCTTTCTTT. Translation gives CASTPGGRTEAFF.

In DNA form, the CDR3 reads TGTGCCACCAGCGCCGACAGGAGCTCTGGGGCCAACGTCCTGACTTTC. This translates into CATSADRSSGANVLTF. The chain carries TRBV15 and TRBJ2-6, with D possibly being TRBD1 (6 bases). V was trimmed by 5 bases and J by 0 bases, leaving 11 bases between them. Germline-derived CDR1 and CDR2 are LNHNV and YYDKDF (reference sequence). There are 16 residues in the CDR3.